One and the same sample provided the 8 T cell receptor beta chains below, sequenced in a study of early T cells in non-severe SARS-CoV-2 infection. TCRdb re-analysed the 5' RACE reads in MiXCR, keeping a single row per CDR3 protein. The table has under 95,000 distinct CDR3 sequences, about 15% seen once. Sequencing used whole blood. These receptors were obtained from an adult who was a healthcare worker with PCR-confirmed SARS-CoV-2 infection or an uninfected control (not recorded which).

The table lists this clonotype with many counts. The chain carries TRBV30 and TRBJ1-5; TRBD1 might be the D (5 bases). Trimming cost V 1 base and J 7 bases, with 14 bases left between them. The germline V gene encodes CDR1 GTSNPN and CDR2 SVGIG (reference sequence). The CDR3 has 14 amino acids. CDR3 loop: CAWSGDWSGQPQHF. DNA for the CDR3: TGTGCCTGGAGTGGGGACTGGTCCGGCCAGCCCCAGCATTTT.

This rearrangement joins TRBV29-1 to TRBJ1-1; the D is unclear. The CDR3 length is 12 residues. Trimming cost V 1 base and J 10 bases, with 13 bases left between them. CDR1 and CDR2 (germline): SQVTM, ANQGSEA. CDR3 amino acids: CSVEALGVRAFF. The CDR3 DNA is TGCAGCGTTGAAGCATTGGGAGTCAGAGCTTTCTTT. The entire variable domain, with the rest obtained from reference TRBV29-1 and TRBJ1-1, is as follows: SAVISQKPSRDICQRGTSLTIQCQVDSQVTMMFWYRQQPGQSLTLIATANQGSEATYESGFVIDKFPISRPNLTFSTLTVSNMSPEDSSIYLCSVEALGVRAFFGQGTRLTVV.

V gene TRBV10-1 combines with J gene TRBJ2-1; TRBD1 might be the D (7 bases). Germline CDR1 reads WNHNN; CDR2 reads SYGVQD (reference sequence). The CDR3 consists of 13 residues. Trimming removed 6 bases at V and 5 bases at J, with 11 bases between. Here the CDR3 DNA reads TGCGCCAGCAGCCAGGGGGGAAACAATGAGCAGTTCTTC. Translation: CASSQGGNNEQFF.

The chain uses TRBV4-1 and TRBJ2-3; 8 bases are a match to TRBD2. This CDR3 has 14 residues. With V trimmed by 6 bases and J by 3 bases, 5 bases remained unmatched. The germline V gene has CDR1 MGHRA and CDR2 YSYEKL. This CDR3 is CASSSGLATDTQYF. The CDR3 DNA sequence: TGCGCCAGCAGTTCAGGACTAGCTACAGATACGCAGTATTTT.

This clonotype came up many times. Compared with germline, one end of the junction differs, possibly owing to a read error. V is TRBV7-2 and J is TRBJ2-7, with 9 bases lining up with TRBD2. The CDR3 length is 13 residues. Germline values: CDR1 SGHTA, CDR2 FQGNSA. CDR3: CASSLAGAYEQYF. In DNA form, the CDR3 reads TGTGCCAGCAGTTTAGCGGGAGCCTACGAGCAGTACTTC. The whole variable domain, remainder taken from reference TRBV7-2 and TRBJ2-7, is GAGVSQSPSNKVTEKGKDVELRCDPISGHTALYWYRQSLGQGLEFLIYFQGNSAPDKSGLPSDRFSAERTGGSVSTLTIQRTQQEDSAVYLCASSLAGAYEQYFGPGTRLTVT.

The gene calls are TRBV29-1 and TRBJ2-3; unclear D gene. This CDR3 has 13 amino acids. Germline V lookup: CDR1 SQVTM, CDR2 ANQGSEA. V dropped 3 bases and J dropped 2 bases, with 9 bases sitting between them. CDR3 residues: CSVDALNTDTQYF. The CDR3 region has the DNA TGCAGCGTTGACGCCCTTAACACAGATACGCAGTATTTT.

The chain carries TRBV10-2 and TRBJ1-3; D is possibly TRBD1 (6 bases). Trimming removed 6 bases at V and 4 bases at J, with 13 bases between. The germline gives CDR1 WSHSY, CDR2 SAAADI. CDR3 size: 14 residues. CDR3 in amino acids: CASSRGLDGNTIYF. The CDR3 region has the DNA TGCGCCAGCAGCAGGGGACTAGACGGAAACACCATATATTTT.

This sequence joins TRBV4-3 and TRBJ2-2; the D is unclear. With 4 bases removed from V and 5 bases from J, the gap between germline ends came to 14 bases. From germline, CDR1 is LGHNA and CDR2 YSLEER. The CDR3 is 15 residues long. In DNA form, the CDR3 reads TGCGCCAGCAGCCCAAACCCCTCTGGGACCGGGGAGCTGTTTTTT. As protein: CASSPNPSGTGELFF.